The 6 T cell receptor delta chains presented below share a single source sample, sequenced in a study of γδ T cells in repeated Plasmodium falciparum infection. TCRdb ran CATT on the multiplex PCR reads. The top ten hold more than 9% of the sample, which has roughly 93,000 delta-chain clones, 0.98% seen once. Bulk repertoires came from Vgamma9/Vdelta2+ or Vdelta2-negative gammadelta T cells flow-sorted from PBMC. The sample comprised gamma-delta T cells from blood. Receptor source: a pool of human donors (malaria-infected and uninfected, not separated).

This clone was detected a few times. The protein TCRdb lists belongs to a much larger clone and differs from this DNA's translation at residue 5, which points to a read error; the protein shown is made from the DNA. This chain links TRDV1 with TRDJ1, with 9 bases fitting TRDD3. As TCRdb names no J gene, one was assigned here on the basis of a DNA match to germline. Germline loops: CDR1 TSWWSYY, CDR2 QGS. The CDR3 runs 20 residues. In DNA form, the CDR3 reads TGTGCTCTTGGGGGAGACTTGAAGGGCTGGGGGATCTATCCCACCGGTAAACTCATCTTT. This translates into CALGGDLKGWGIYPTGKLIF.

This clone was seen a handful of times. A far larger clone is just one base off, so this is likely a read error. The identical CDR3 is also encoded by other nucleotide sequences in the sample. The J gene was not called, though the V gene is TRDV2; the table names TRDD3, a call not compared with the DNA. Germline CDR1 is GEAIGNYY and CDR2 is EKD. There are 16 residues in the CDR3. The CDR3: CACDTVDGGRADKLIF. In DNA form, the CDR3 reads TGTGCCTGTGACACCGTCGACGGGGGTAGGGCGGATAAGCTCATCTTT.

This clone has only a few counts. The amino acid sequence in TCRdb belongs to a much larger clone and departs from this DNA's translation at residue 11, likely a sequencing read error; the sequence shown is translated from the DNA. The rearrangement uses TRDV2 and TRDJ1; D is possibly TRDD3 (7 bases). This CDR3 is 15 amino acids long. In germline, CDR1 is GEAIGNYY, CDR2 EKD. The CDR3: CACDPLPGGSEKLIF. CDR3 nucleotides: TGTGCCTGTGACCCTCTTCCTGGGGGGTCCGAGAAACTCATCTTT.

In this sample, this clone turned up a few times. This probably arose from a read error, given a far larger clone one base away. This sample also contains other DNA sequences that code for the same CDR3. The chain joins TRDV2 to TRDJ2, with 9 bases identical to TRDD3. TCRdb records no J gene; here it was assigned by comparing the DNA to germline. This CDR3 region has 22 residues. Per the germline V gene, CDR1 is GEAIGNYY and CDR2 is EKD. For the CDR3, the DNA is TGCGCCTGTGACCGTCTTACTGGGGGAGCCACTAAGGGGTCAAATTTGACAGCACAACTCTTCTTT. Translating it yields CACDRLTGGATKGSNLTAQLFF.

This clone was seen repeatedly, ten times or more. TCRdb records a much larger clone's protein for this DNA, with a difference at residue 4 that likely arises from a read error; the protein given is the translation of the DNA. The genes are TRDV2 and TRDJ1; tentatively, D is TRDD2 or TRDD3 (6 bases each). TCRdb carries no J gene annotation; the J gene was assigned here by matching the DNA with germline. Looked up from germline, CDR1 is GEAIGNYY and CDR2 is EKD. Deletions cut 6 bases from V and 4 bases from J, with 29 bases between. This CDR3 has 18 amino acids. The CDR3 DNA reads as TGTGCCTGTAACCAAATGGCCTTCCCGGGGGACGGGAGCGATAAACTCATCTTT. This encodes CACNQMAFPGDGSDKLIF.

As regards this clone: Only one base separates this from a far larger clonotype, so it likely reflects a read error. This same CDR3 is encoded by further DNA sequences in the sample. This rearrangement joins TRDV2 to TRDJ1; D is uncertain. Looked up from germline, CDR1 is GEAIGNYY and CDR2 is EKD. Deletions cut 0 bases from V and 6 bases from J, with 16 bases between. This CDR3 spans 15 amino acids. The CDR3 loop is CACDTVGDRENKLIF. CDR3 nucleotide sequence: TGTGCCTGTGACACCGTGGGTGATAGGGAGAATAAACTCATCTTT.